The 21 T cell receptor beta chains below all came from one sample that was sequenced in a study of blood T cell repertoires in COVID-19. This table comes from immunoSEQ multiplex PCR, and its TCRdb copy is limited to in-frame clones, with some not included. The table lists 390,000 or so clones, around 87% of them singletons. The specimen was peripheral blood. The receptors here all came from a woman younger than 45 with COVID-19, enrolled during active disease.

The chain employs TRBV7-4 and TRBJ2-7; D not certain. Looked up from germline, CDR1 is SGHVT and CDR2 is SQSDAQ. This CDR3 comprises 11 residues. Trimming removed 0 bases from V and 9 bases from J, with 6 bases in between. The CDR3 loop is CASSLAYSQYF. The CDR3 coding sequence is TGTGCCAGCAGCTTAGCCTACTCGCAGTACTTC.

In nucleotides, the CDR3 is TGTGCCAGCAGTTTCCATACAGGTGTGGGCAATCAGCCCCAGCATTTT. It yields the protein CASSFHTGVGNQPQHF. The rearrangement uses TRBV28 and TRBJ1-5; D is perhaps TRBD1 (5 bases). The V end lost 3 bases, the J end lost 2 bases, and 14 bases lay between the germline ends. Germline V gene sequence: CDR1 MDHEN, CDR2 SYDVKM. The CDR3 has 16 residues. Supplemented by reference TRBV28 and TRBJ1-5, the full variable domain reads DVKVTQSSRYLVKRTGEKVFLECVQDMDHENMFWYRQDPGLGLRLIYFSYDVKMKEKGDIPEGYSVSREKKERFSLILESASTNQTSMYLCASSFHTGVGNQPQHFGDGTRLSIL.

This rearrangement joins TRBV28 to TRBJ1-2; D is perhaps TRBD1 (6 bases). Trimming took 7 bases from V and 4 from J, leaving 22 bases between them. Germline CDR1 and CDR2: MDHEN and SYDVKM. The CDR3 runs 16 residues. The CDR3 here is CASTKPPGTSTYGYTF. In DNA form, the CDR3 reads TGTGCCAGCACCAAACCCCCAGGGACAAGTACCTATGGCTACACCTTC.

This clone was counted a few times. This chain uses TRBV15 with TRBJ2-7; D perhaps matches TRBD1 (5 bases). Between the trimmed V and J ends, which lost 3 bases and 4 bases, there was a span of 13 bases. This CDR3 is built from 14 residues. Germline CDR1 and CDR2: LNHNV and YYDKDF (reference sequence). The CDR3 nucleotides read TGTGCCACCAGCAGGGGTGGGGCTTCGTACGAGCAGTACTTC. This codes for CATSRGGASYEQYF.

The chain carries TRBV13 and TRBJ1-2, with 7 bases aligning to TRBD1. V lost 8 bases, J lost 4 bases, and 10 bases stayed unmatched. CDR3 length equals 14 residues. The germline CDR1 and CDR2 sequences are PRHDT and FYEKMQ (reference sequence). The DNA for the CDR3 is TGTGCCAGCGGGGTCCGGGACAGTTTCTATGGCTACACCTTC. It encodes CASGVRDSFYGYTF.

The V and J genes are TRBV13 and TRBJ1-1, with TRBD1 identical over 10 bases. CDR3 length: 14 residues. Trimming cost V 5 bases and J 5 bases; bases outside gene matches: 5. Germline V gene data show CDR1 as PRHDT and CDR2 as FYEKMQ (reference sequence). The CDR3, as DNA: TGTGCCAGCAGCCCAGGACAGGGGGGTACTGAAGCTTTCTTT. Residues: CASSPGQGGTEAFF.

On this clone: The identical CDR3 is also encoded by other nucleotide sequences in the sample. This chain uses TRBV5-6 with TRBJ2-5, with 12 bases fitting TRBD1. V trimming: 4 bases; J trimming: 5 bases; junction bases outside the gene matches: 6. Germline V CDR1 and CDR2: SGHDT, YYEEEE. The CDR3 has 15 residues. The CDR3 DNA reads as TGTGCCAGCAGCCCGGGGACAGGGGGCCGGGAGACCCAGTACTTC. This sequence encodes CASSPGTGGRETQYF.

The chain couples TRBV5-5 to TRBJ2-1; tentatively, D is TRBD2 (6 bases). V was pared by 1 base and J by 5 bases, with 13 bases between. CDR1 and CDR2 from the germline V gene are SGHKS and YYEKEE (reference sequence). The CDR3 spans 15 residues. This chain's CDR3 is CASSLLTGANNEQFF. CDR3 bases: TGTGCCAGCAGCTTGCTGACGGGAGCTAACAATGAGCAGTTCTTC.

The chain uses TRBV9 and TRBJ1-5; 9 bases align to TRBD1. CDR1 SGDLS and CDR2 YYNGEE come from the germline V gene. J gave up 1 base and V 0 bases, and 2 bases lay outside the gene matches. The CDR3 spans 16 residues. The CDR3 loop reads CASSVGTGASNQPQHF. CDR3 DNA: TGTGCCAGCAGCGTAGGGACAGGGGCGAGCAATCAGCCCCAGCATTTT.

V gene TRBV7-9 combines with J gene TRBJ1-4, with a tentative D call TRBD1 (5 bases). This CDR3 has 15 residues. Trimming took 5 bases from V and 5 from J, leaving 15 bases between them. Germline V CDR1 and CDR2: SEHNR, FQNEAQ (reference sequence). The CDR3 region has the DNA TGTGCCAGCAGCCCCGGGTGGAGGGACAATGAAAAACTGTTTTTT. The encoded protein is CASSPGWRDNEKLFF. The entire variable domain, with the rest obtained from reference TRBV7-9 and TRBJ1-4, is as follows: DTGVSQNPRHKITKRGQNVTFRCDPISEHNRLYWYRQTLGQGPEFLTYFQNEAQLEKSRLLSDRFSAERPKGSFSTLEIQRTEQGDSAMYLCASSPGWRDNEKLFFGSGTQLSVL.

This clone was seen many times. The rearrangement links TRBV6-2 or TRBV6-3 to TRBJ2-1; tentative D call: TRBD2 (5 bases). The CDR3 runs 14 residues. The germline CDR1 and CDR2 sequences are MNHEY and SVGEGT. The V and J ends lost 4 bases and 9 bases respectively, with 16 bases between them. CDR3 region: CASSSGTSSAEQFF. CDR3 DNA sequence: TGTGCCAGCAGTTCTGGAACTAGTAGCGCTGAGCAGTTCTTC.

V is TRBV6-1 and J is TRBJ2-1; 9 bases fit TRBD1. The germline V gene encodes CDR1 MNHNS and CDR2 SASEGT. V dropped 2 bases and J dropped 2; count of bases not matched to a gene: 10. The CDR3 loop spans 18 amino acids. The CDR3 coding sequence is TGTGCCAGCAGTGAAAGGGACAGGGCGTCTATCCCCTACAATGAGCAGTTCTTC. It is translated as CASSERDRASIPYNEQFF.

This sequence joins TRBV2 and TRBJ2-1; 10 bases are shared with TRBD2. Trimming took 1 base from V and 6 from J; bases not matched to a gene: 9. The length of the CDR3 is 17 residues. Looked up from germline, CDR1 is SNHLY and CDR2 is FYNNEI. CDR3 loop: CASSEEVAGGWGNEQFF. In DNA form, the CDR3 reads TGTGCCAGCAGTGAAGAGGTAGCGGGAGGATGGGGCAATGAGCAGTTCTTC.

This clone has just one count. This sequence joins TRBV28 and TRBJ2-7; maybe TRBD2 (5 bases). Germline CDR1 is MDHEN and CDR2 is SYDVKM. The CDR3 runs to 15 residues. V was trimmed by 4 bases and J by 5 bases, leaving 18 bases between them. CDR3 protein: CASSSVTEGIDEQYF. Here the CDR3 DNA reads TGTGCCAGCAGTTCCGTAACAGAGGGTATCGACGAGCAGTACTTC. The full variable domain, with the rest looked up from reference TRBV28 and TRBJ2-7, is DVKVTQSSRYLVKRTGEKVFLECVQDMDHENMFWYRQDPGLGLRLIYFSYDVKMKEKGDIPEGYSVSREKKERFSLILESASTNQTSMYLCASSSVTEGIDEQYFGPGTRLTVT.

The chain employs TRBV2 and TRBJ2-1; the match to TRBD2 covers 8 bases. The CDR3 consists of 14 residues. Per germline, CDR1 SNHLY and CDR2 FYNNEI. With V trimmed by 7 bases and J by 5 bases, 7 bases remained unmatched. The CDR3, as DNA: TGTGCCAGCACCGGACTAGCCACGGACAATGAGCAGTTCTTC. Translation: CASTGLATDNEQFF.

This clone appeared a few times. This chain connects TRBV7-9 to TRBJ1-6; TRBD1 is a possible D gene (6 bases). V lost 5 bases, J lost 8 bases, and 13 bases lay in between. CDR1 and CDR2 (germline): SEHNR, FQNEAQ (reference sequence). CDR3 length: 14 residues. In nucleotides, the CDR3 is TGTGCCAGCAGCCGGGACATCTCTCATTCACCCCTCCACTTT. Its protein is CASSRDISHSPLHF. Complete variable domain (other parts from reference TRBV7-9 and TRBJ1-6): DTGVSQNPRHKITKRGQNVTFRCDPISEHNRLYWYRQTLGQGPEFLTYFQNEAQLEKSRLLSDRFSAERPKGSFSTLEIQRTEQGDSAMYLCASSRDISHSPLHFGNGTRLTVT.

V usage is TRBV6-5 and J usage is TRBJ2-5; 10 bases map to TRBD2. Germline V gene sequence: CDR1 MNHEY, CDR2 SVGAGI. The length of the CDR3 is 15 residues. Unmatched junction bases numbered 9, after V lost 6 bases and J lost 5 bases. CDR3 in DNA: TGTGCCAGCAGCACGGGTCCTAGCGGGAGCGAGACCCAGTACTTC. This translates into CASSTGPSGSETQYF.

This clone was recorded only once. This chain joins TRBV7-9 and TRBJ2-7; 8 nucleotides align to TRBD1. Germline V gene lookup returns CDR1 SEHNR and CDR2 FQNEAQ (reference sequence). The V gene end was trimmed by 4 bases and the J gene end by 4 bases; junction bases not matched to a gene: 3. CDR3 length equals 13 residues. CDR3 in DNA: TGTGCCAGCAGCTGGCAGGGGGCGTACGAGCAGTACTTC. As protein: CASSWQGAYEQYF.

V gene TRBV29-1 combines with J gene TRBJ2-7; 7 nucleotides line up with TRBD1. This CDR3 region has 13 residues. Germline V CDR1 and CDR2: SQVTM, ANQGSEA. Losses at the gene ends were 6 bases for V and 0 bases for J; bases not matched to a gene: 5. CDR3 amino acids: CSVTTGSSYEQYF. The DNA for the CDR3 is TGCAGCGTGACGACAGGGAGCTCCTACGAGCAGTACTTC.

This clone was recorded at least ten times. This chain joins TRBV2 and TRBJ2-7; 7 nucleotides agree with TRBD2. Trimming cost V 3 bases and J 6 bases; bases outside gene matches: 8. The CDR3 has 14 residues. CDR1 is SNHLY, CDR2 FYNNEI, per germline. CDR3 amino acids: CASSDLAVGVEQYF. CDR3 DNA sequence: TGTGCCAGCAGTGACCTAGCGGTCGGGGTCGAGCAGTACTTC.

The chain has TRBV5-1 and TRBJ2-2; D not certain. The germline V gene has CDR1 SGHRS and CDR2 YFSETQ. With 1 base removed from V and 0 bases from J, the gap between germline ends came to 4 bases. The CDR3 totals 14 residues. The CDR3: CASSLSTNTGELFF. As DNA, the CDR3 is TGCGCCAGCAGCTTGTCAACGAACACCGGGGAGCTGTTTTTT.